This TCR beta chain was sequenced for a study of shared clonotypes between healthy human individuals. Across several immunoSEQ plates, the genomic DNA of each subset was split evenly. The assay was immunoSEQ multiplex PCR, and TCRdb's table has in-frame clones only and misses some. The profile shows around 980,000 clones, approximately 78% of them singletons. The germline V gene encodes CDR1 MNHNY and CDR2 SVGAGI (reference sequence). Trimming cost V 4 bases and J 2 bases; bases outside gene matches: 2. The CDR3 consists of 13 residues. Healthy HIV-negative adults without recent acute infections or vaccinations served as donors.

The J gene is TRBJ2-7, the V gene TRBV6-6; 7 bases line up with TRBD2. Sequenced: memory CD4+ T cells from PBMCs. The subset is: CD45RA-negative fraction. The source is a man younger than 35 in good health. Some clones in this sample may be carry-over from other donors' samples. The CDR3 bases are TGTGCCAGCAGTTTCAGCGGGACCTACGAGCAGTACTTC. Translation: CASSFSGTYEQYF.